This record concerns one TCR beta chain sequence. Its antigen is unidentified. The data derive from a study of T cell responses to AZD1222 COVID-19 vaccine. Germline V lookup: CDR1 MNHEY, CDR2 SVGAGI. The CDR3 runs to 15 residues. J was trimmed by 6 bases and V by 2 bases; bases with no gene match: 2. This table comes from immunoSEQ multiplex PCR, and its TCRdb copy is limited to in-frame clones, with some not included. Of some 74,000 clones detected, roughly 88% appear once; the ten largest clones hold over 1.3%. Study outcomes and limitations: The donor group comprised mostly white British people and more females; the analysis possibly underestimated clonal diversity. Among vaccine-associated CD4 TCRs, coverage spanned spike, with dominance at 160-218 and 743-854.

The chain is built from TRBV6-5 and TRBJ2-5; 14 bases agree with TRBD2. The receptor's source is an adult who received the AZD1222 COVID-19 vaccine. This specimen was peripheral blood, taken 28 days after the second AZD1222 dose. The CDR3 is CASSYRLAGGQTQYF. As DNA, the CDR3 is TGTGCCAGCAGTTACAGACTAGCGGGGGGGCAGACCCAGTACTTC.